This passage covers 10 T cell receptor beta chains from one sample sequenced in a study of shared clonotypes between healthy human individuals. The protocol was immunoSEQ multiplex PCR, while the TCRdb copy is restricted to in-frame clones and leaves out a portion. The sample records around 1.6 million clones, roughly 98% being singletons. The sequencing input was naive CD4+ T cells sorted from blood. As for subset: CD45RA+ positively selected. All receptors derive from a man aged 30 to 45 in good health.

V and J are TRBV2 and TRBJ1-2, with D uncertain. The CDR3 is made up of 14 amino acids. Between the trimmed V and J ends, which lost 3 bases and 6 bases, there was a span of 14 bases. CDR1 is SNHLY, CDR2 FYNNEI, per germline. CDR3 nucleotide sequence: TGTGCCAGCAGTGATATCGGTAGGGATCATGGCTACACCTTC. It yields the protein CASSDIGRDHGYTF.

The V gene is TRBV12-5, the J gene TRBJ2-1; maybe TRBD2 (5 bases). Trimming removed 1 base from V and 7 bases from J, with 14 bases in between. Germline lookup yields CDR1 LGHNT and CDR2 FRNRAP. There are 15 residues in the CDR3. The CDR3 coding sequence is TGTGCTAGTGGTTTGGAATGGACGAGAGGGAATGAGCAGTTCTTC. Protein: CASGLEWTRGNEQFF.

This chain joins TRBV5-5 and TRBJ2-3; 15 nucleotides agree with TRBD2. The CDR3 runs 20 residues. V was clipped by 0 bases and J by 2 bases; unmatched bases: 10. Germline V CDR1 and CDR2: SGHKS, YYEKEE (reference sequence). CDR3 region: CASSLDGGLAGGSYTDTQYF. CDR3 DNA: TGTGCCAGCAGCTTGGACGGCGGACTAGCGGGAGGGTCTTACACAGATACGCAGTATTTT.

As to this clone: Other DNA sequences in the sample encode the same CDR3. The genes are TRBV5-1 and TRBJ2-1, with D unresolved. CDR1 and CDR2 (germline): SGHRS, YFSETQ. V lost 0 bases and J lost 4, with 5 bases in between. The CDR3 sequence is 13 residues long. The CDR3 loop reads CASSLDLYNEQFF. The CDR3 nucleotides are TGCGCCAGCAGCTTGGATCTTTACAATGAGCAGTTCTTC.

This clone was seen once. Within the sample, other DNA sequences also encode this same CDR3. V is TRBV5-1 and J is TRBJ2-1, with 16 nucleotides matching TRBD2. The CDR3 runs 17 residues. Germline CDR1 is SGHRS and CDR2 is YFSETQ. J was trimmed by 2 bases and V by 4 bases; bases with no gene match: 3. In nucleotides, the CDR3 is TGCGCCAGCAGCCCGGGACTAGCGGGAGGGCCCTACAATGAGCAGTTCTTC. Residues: CASSPGLAGGPYNEQFF.

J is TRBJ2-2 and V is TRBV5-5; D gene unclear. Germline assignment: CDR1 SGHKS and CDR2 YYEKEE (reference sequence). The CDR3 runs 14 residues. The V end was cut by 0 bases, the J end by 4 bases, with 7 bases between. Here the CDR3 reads CASSLGRVTGELFF. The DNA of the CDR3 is TGTGCCAGCAGCTTGGGTAGGGTCACCGGGGAGCTGTTTTTT.

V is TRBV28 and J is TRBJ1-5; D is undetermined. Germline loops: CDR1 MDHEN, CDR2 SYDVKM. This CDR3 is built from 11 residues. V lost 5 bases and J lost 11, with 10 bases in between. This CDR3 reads CASSPEWTQHF. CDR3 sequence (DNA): TGTGCCAGCAGTCCCGAGTGGACCCAGCATTTT.

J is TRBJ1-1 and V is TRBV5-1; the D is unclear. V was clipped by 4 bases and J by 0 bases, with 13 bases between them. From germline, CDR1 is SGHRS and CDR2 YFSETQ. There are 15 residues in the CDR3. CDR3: CASSPRSGMNTEAFF. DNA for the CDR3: TGCGCCAGCAGCCCCAGGTCTGGCATGAACACTGAAGCTTTCTTT.

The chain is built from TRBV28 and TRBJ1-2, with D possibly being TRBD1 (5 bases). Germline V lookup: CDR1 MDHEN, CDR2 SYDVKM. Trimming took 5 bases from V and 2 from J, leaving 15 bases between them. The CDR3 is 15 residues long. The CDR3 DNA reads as TGTGCCAGCAGTGCGAACAGGCTTAACAACTATGGCTACACCTTC. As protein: CASSANRLNNYGYTF.

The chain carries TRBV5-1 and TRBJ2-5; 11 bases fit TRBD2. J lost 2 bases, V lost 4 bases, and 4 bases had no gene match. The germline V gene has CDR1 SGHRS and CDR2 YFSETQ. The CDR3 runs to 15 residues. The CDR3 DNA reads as TGCGCCAGCAGCATGGGACTAGCGGTTCAAGAGACCCAGTACTTC. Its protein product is CASSMGLAVQETQYF. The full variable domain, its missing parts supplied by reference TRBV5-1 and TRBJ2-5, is KAGVTQTPRYLIKTRGQQVTLSCSPISGHRSVSWYQQTPGQGLQFLFEYFSETQRNKGNFPGRFSGRQFSNSRSEMNVSTLELGDSALYLCASSMGLAVQETQYFGPGTRLLVL.